The text below deals with one TCR beta chain. These data come from a study of blood T cells in healthy people across ages. Combining a sample-barcoded 5' primer with a J-beta primer mix, a second PCR ran for roughly 7 to 12 cycles. TCRdb processed the 5' RACE reads anew with MiXCR; each CDR3 protein has one entry. The sample comprises 380,000 or so distinct CDR3 sequences, more than 45% of which are singletons, and 45% to 65% rests with the top ten. Looked up from germline, CDR1 is SEHNR and CDR2 is FQNEAQ (reference sequence). V lost 5 bases, J lost 0 bases, and 14 bases lay in between. This CDR3 region has 15 residues.

Sequencing input: blood. The rearrangement joins TRBV7-9 to TRBJ2-7, with a weak D call TRBD1 (5 bases). The source of this sequence is a man in his 60s in good health. Written as DNA, the CDR3 is TGTGCCAGCAGCACCCGACAGAGCAGCTCCTACGAGCAGTACTTC. Protein: CASSTRQSSSYEQYF.